The entry that follows covers one T cell receptor (beta chain) sequence. The sample originates from a study of blood T cell repertoires in COVID-19. At the level of the study: T cells, B-cell-depleted T cells, or PBMCs provided the cDNA or gDNA that served as material.

As originally analysed: Amplification from reference gene primers served as the basis for estimated nucleated cell counts. Profiling relied on immunoSEQ multiplex PCR, and the TCRdb table lists in-frame clones only, not all of them. V and J calls and clone size are as listed in that table; D and trimming were resolved from the DNA. The table has approximately 25,000 clones, approximately 72% seen once; the top ten hold approximately 7%. Patients from Seattle were sampled longitudinally, starting during active infection. The CDR3 loop spans 16 amino acids. V trimming: 0 bases; J trimming: 4 bases; junction bases outside the gene matches: 6. The germline gives CDR1 MGHRA, CDR2 YSYEKL.

The sequencing sample was made of peripheral blood. The chain has TRBV4-1 and TRBJ2-3, with TRBD2 matching 8 bases. The receptor's source is a man in his forties or fifties with COVID-19, enrolled during active disease. The CDR3 sequence: CASSQEERGGPDTQYF. The CDR3 region has the DNA TGCGCCAGCAGCCAAGAAGAACGGGGGGGCCCAGATACGCAGTATTTT.